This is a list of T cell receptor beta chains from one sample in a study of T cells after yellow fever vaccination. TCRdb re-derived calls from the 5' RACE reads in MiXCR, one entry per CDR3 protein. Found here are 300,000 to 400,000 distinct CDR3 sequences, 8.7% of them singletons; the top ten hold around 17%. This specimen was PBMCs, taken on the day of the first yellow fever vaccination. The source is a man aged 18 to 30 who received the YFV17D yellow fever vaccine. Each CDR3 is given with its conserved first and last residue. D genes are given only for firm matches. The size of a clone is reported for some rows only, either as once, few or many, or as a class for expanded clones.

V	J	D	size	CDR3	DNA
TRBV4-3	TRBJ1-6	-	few	CASSQHRNRVNSPLHF	TGCGCCAGCAGCCAGCACCGTAACAGGGTTAATTCACCCCTCCACTTT
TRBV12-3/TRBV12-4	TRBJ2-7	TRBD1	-	CASSQTAQGSYEQYF	TGTGCCAGCAGCCAAACCGCACAGGGGTCCTACGAGCAGTACTTC
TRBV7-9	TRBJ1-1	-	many	CASSWGGAEAFF	TGTGCCAGCAGCTGGGGAGGCGCTGAAGCTTTCTTT
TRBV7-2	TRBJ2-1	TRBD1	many	CASSLGVGQGSYEQFF	TGTGCCAGCAGCTTAGGGGTGGGACAGGGGTCCTATGAGCAGTTCTTC
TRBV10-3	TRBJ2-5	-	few	CAISEGSGPRGTQYF	TGTGCCATCAGTGAGGGGAGCGGACCCCGGGGGACCCAGTACTTC
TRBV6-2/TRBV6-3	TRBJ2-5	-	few	CASSYPETQYF	TGTGCCAGCAGTTACCCTGAGACCCAGTACTTC
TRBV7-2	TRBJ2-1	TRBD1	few	CASSYPRTGANNEQFF	TGTGCCAGCAGCTACCCCCGGACAGGGGCAAACAATGAGCAGTTCTTC
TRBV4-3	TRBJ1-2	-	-	CASSQDPGTYGYTF	TGCGCCAGCAGCCAAGATCCAGGGACATATGGCTACACCTTC
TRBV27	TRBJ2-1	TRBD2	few	CASSLTSGGAINEQFF	TGTGCCAGCAGTTTAACTAGCGGGGGGGCCATCAATGAGCAGTTCTTC
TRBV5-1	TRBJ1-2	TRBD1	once	CASSLAIRTGNYGYTF	TGCGCCAGCAGCTTGGCCATTCGGACAGGGAACTATGGCTACACCTTC
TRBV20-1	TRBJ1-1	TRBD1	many	CSARDPARGLDEAFF	TGCAGTGCTAGAGACCCAGCAAGGGGGCTGGATGAAGCTTTCTTT
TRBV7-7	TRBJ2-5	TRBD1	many	CASSPGPRGLLETQYF	TGTGCTAGCAGCCCGGGGCCCAGGGGGCTTTTAGAGACCCAGTACTTC
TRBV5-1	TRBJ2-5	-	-	CASSFVGGERGETQYF	TGCGCCAGCAGCTTCGTAGGGGGGGAAAGAGGGGAGACCCAGTACTTC
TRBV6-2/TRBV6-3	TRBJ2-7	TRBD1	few	CASSYKGAGYYEQYF	TGTGCCAGCAGTTACAAGGGGGCAGGGTACTACGAGCAGTACTTC
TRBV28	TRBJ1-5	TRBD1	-	CASSSIDRGGQPQHF	TGTGCCAGCAGTTCAATCGACAGGGGCGGTCAGCCCCAGCATTTT
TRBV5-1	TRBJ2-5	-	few	CASSLYIGPTQYF	TGCGCCAGCAGCTTGTATATAGGACCGACCCAGTACTTC
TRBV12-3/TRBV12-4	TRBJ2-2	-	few	CASSLETRVVELFF	TGTGCCAGCAGTTTAGAGACTAGAGTAGTGGAGCTGTTTTTT
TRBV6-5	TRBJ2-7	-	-	CASSYSAGSPYEQYF	TGTGCCAGCAGTTACTCCGCAGGGTCACCCTACGAGCAGTACTTC
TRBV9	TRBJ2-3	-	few	CASSATPLTDTQYF	TGTGCCAGCAGCGCAACCCCCCTCACAGATACGCAGTATTTT
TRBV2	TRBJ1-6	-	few	CASVGEPYSPLHF	TGTGCCAGCGTGGGAGAACCCTATTCACCCCTCCACTTT
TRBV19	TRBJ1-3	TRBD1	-	CASRTTGGNGNTIYF	TGTGCCAGTAGGACGACAGGGGGCAATGGAAACACCATATATTTT
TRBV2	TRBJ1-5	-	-	CASSESLGGPQHF	TGTGCCAGCAGTGAAAGTCTGGGAGGGCCCCAGCATTTT
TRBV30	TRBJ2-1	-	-	CAWSVWSQGSSYNEQFF	TGTGCCTGGAGTGTATGGTCTCAGGGGTCCTCCTACAATGAGCAGTTCTTC
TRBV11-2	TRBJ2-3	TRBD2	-	CASSPEPGGTNTQYF	TGTGCCAGCAGCCCAGAGCCGGGGGGGACGAATACGCAGTATTTT
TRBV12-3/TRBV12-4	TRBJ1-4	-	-	CASSNREGPEKLFF	TGTGCCAGCAGTAACCGGGAAGGGCCAGAAAAACTGTTTTTT
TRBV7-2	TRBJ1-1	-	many	CASSLRGTGTEAFF	TGTGCCAGCAGCTTAAGGGGTACCGGGACTGAAGCTTTCTTT
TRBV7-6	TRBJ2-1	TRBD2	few	CASSQRLAGGPNFDEQFF	TGTGCCAGCAGCCAACGACTAGCGGGGGGCCCTAATTTCGATGAGCAGTTCTTC
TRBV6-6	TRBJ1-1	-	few	CASRLLNTEAFF	TGTGCCAGCAGATTGTTGAACACTGAAGCTTTCTTT
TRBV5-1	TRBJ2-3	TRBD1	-	CASSLRGQGGYF	TGCGCCAGCAGCTTGAGGGGACAGGGCGGTTATTTT
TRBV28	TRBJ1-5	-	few	CASSFQAGALQHF	TGTGCCAGCAGTTTCCAAGCAGGGGCCCTCCAGCATTTT
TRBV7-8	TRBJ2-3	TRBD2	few	CASSFTTSGGDTQYF	TGTGCCAGCAGCTTCACGACTAGCGGGGGGGATACGCAGTATTTT
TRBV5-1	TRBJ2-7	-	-	CASSPGSAQNGEQYF	TGCGCCAGCAGCCCCGGATCTGCTCAGAACGGCGAGCAGTACTTC
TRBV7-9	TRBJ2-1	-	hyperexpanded	CASSPRAGKGEQFF	TGTGCCAGCAGCCCAAGGGCAGGGAAGGGTGAGCAGTTCTTC
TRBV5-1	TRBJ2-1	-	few	CASSFTGVPFNEQFF	TGCGCCAGCAGTTTTACGGGGGTCCCGTTTAATGAGCAGTTCTTC
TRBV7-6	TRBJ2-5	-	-	CASSLAPTGPQYF	TGTGCCAGCAGCTTAGCCCCGACCGGACCTCAGTACTTC
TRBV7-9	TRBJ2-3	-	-	CASSPQPFLGTDTQYF	TGTGCCAGCAGCCCTCAGCCCTTTTTAGGCACAGATACGCAGTATTTT
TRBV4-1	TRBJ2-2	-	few	CASSQDIRRAIGGELFF	TGCGCCAGCAGCCAAGATATAAGGCGGGCCATTGGCGGGGAGCTGTTTTTT
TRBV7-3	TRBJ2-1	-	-	CASSSGPRNEQFF	TGTGCCAGCAGCTCCGGGCCCAGGAATGAGCAGTTCTTC
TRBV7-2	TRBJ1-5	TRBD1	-	CASSLQGDQPEHF	TGTGCCAGCAGTTTACAGGGGGATCAGCCCGAGCATTTT
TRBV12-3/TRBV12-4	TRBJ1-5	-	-	CASSPGPVLNQPQHF	TGTGCCAGCAGTCCGGGGCCGGTCCTCAATCAGCCCCAGCATTTT
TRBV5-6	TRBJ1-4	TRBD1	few	CASSLAGQGNEKLFF	TGTGCCAGCAGCCTTGCTGGACAGGGCAATGAAAAACTGTTTTTT
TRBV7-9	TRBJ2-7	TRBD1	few	CASSTTGTGGEQYF	TGTGCCAGCAGCACTACCGGGACAGGGGGCGAGCAGTACTTC
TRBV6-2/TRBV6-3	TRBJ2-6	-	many	CASSYGPPGANVLTF	TGTGCCAGCAGTTACGGGCCGCCTGGGGCCAACGTCCTGACTTTC
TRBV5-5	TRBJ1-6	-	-	CASSPLSVDSPLHF	TGTGCCAGCAGTCCACTCAGTGTCGATTCACCCCTCCACTTT
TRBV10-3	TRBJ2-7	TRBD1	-	CAISRTGPSYEQYF	TGTGCCATCAGCCGGACAGGGCCTTCCTACGAGCAGTACTTC
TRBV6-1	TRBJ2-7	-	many	CASSETPAYEQYF	TGTGCCAGCAGTGAGACCCCAGCCTACGAGCAGTACTTC
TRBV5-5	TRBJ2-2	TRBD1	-	CASSTGDRDNTGELFF	TGTGCCAGCAGCACGGGGGACAGGGACAACACCGGGGAGCTGTTTTTT
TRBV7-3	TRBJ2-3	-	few	CASQMGGGTDTQYF	TGTGCCAGCCAAATGGGGGGAGGCACAGATACGCAGTATTTT
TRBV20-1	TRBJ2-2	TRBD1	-	CSARGTGENTGELFF	TGCAGTGCTAGAGGGACAGGAGAGAACACCGGGGAGCTGTTTTTT
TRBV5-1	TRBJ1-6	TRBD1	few	CASSPRTGTGSPLHF	TGCGCCAGCAGCCCGAGGACAGGGACGGGTTCACCCCTCCACTTT
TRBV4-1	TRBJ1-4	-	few	CASSPGQGPFGEKLFF	TGCGCCAGCAGCCCGGGGCAGGGGCCCTTCGGAGAAAAACTGTTTTTT
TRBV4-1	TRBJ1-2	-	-	CASSQDGQGGYTF	TGCGCCAGCAGCCAAGATGGGCAGGGTGGCTACACCTTC